These T cell receptor beta chains were read from a single sample in a study of blood T cell repertoires in COVID-19. Using immunoSEQ multiplex PCR, the repertoire was profiled, and TCRdb retains in-frame clones only, with some absent. The data contain about 250,000 clones, roughly 87% of them singletons. The sequenced sample was PBMCs or T cells enriched from blood (not recorded which). The receptor set was obtained from a young woman with acute COVID-19. Each CDR3 is given without its conserved first and last residue. Each record gives: V gene, J gene, clone size, CDR3 protein. Size is stated for part of the rows, as once, few or many counts, or as a class when the clone is expanded.

V: TRBV2
J: TRBJ2-2
size: -
CDR3: ASSERGGTGELF

V: TRBV5-5
J: TRBJ2-5
size: -
CDR3: ASSSGGDVTQY

V: TRBV5-4
J: TRBJ1-5
size: -
CDR3: AVSRGNNQPQH

V: TRBV5-1
J: TRBJ1-4
size: once
CDR3: ASRLTFRDRGRKLF

V: TRBV14
J: TRBJ1-5
size: -
CDR3: ASSPTGVYQPQH

V: TRBV6-5
J: TRBJ2-2
size: few
CDR3: ASMAGVNTGELF

V: TRBV30
J: TRBJ2-7
size: -
CDR3: AWGDTYEQY

V: TRBV3-1/TRBV3-2
J: TRBJ1-1
size: -
CDR3: ASSRTENTEAF

V: TRBV21-1
J: TRBJ2-5
size: -
CDR3: ASSWVRETQY

V: TRBV9
J: TRBJ2-3
size: -
CDR3: ASSVTSGGPDTQY

V: TRBV11-3
J: TRBJ2-7
size: -
CDR3: ASSRGQGYEQY

V: TRBV19
J: TRBJ1-4
size: -
CDR3: ASQDYEANEKLF

V: TRBV7-9
J: TRBJ1-1
size: -
CDR3: ASSPPTGMNTEAF

V: TRBV4-3
J: TRBJ1-1
size: -
CDR3: ASSQGFGQGIEAF

V: TRBV5-4
J: TRBJ1-1
size: -
CDR3: ASSSPRRPNTEAF

V: TRBV7-9
J: TRBJ2-5
size: -
CDR3: ASSTSEPRRETQY

V: TRBV4-3
J: TRBJ1-2
size: -
CDR3: ASSQGQGAGRGYT

V: TRBV5-1
J: TRBJ2-2
size: once
CDR3: ASSLMTGHDTGELF

V: TRBV7-9
J: TRBJ1-3
size: -
CDR3: ASSFQQGRSGNTIY

V: TRBV5-1
J: TRBJ2-3
size: -
CDR3: ASSFGDRGFSDTQY

V: TRBV6-5
J: TRBJ2-7
size: once
CDR3: ASSYAPDRGYEQY

V: TRBV3-1/TRBV3-2
J: TRBJ1-2
size: -
CDR3: ASSQGGQLYGYT

V: TRBV13
J: TRBJ2-1
size: -
CDR3: ASSGLAGYREQF

V: TRBV4-1
J: TRBJ1-4
size: -
CDR3: ASSHPGTTNEKLF

V: TRBV19
J: TRBJ1-1
size: -
CDR3: ASSMSVNTEAF

V: TRBV10-3
J: TRBJ1-1
size: -
CDR3: AISAGQPMNTEAF

V: TRBV7-2
J: TRBJ1-5
size: -
CDR3: ASSLKLRDQPQH

V: TRBV11-2
J: TRBJ2-1
size: -
CDR3: ASSDDSNKF

V: TRBV6-5
J: TRBJ2-1
size: -
CDR3: ASTWTSGGAQEQF

V: TRBV9
J: TRBJ2-4
size: -
CDR3: ASSASHGDIQY

V: TRBV4-1
J: TRBJ2-1
size: -
CDR3: ASSQDGRGNEQF

V: TRBV5-7
J: TRBJ1-2
size: -
CDR3: ASSLATFPANYGYT

V: TRBV19
J: TRBJ1-4
size: once
CDR3: ATRPRHVGGEKLF

V: TRBV4-1
J: TRBJ2-7
size: -
CDR3: ASSQEAEGRGYEQY

V: TRBV6-5
J: TRBJ1-4
size: -
CDR3: ASTVGGSNEKLF

V: TRBV12-3/TRBV12-4
J: TRBJ1-5
size: -
CDR3: ASSSIQGVPQH

V: TRBV18
J: TRBJ1-1
size: -
CDR3: ASSPGLITSTDTEAF

V: TRBV5-1
J: TRBJ2-7
size: -
CDR3: ASSLGLAGYYEQY

V: TRBV7-9
J: TRBJ2-6
size: few
CDR3: ASSHTNRGEGANVLT

V: TRBV19
J: TRBJ2-5
size: -
CDR3: ASSPTRDRAKETQY

V: TRBV5-1
J: TRBJ2-3
size: -
CDR3: ASSLGTSGSTDTQY

V: TRBV6-5
J: TRBJ1-2
size: -
CDR3: ASSYKGSGYGYT

V: TRBV6-5
J: TRBJ2-1
size: -
CDR3: ASRGTGNEQF

V: TRBV30
J: TRBJ1-2
size: once
CDR3: AWSEVQGLYGYT

V: TRBV10-1
J: TRBJ1-5
size: -
CDR3: ARPPGPQH

V: TRBV12-5
J: TRBJ2-5
size: -
CDR3: ASGFRGGLAGVQETQY

V: TRBV2
J: TRBJ1-2
size: once
CDR3: ASSEGGGTYYGYT

V: TRBV7-8
J: TRBJ2-2
size: few
CDR3: ASSPYSGGGTGELF

V: TRBV14
J: TRBJ2-2
size: -
CDR3: ASSQASSGVGTGELF